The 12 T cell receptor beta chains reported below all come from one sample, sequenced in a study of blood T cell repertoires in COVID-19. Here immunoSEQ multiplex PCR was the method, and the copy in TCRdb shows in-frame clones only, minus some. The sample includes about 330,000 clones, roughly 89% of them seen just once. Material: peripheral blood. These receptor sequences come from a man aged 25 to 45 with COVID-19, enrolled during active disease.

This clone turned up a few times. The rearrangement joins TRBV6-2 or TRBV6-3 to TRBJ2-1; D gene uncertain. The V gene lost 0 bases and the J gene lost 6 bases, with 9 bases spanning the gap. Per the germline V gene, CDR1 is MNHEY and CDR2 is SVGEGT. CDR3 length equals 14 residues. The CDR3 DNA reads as TGTGCCAGCAGTTACTCTGGAGAGGCCAATGAGCAGTTCTTC. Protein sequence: CASSYSGEANEQFF.

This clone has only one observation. CDR3 loop: CASKAGTVGNQPQHF. DNA of the CDR3: TGCGCCAGCAAAGCCGGGACAGTTGGCAATCAGCCCCAGCATTTT. The chain combines TRBV4-1 with TRBJ1-5, with 7 bases fitting TRBD1. The CDR3 runs to 15 residues. Germline loops: CDR1 MGHRA, CDR2 YSYEKL. Trimming took 7 bases from V and 2 from J; bases not matched to a gene: 8.

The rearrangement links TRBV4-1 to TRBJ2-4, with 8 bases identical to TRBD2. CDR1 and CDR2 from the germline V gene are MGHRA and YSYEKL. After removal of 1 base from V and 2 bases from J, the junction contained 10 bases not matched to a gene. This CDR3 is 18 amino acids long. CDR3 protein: CASSQGAAGGSTKNIQYF. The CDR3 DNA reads TGCGCCAGCAGCCAAGGGGCCGCGGGAGGCTCAACCAAAAACATTCAGTACTTC.

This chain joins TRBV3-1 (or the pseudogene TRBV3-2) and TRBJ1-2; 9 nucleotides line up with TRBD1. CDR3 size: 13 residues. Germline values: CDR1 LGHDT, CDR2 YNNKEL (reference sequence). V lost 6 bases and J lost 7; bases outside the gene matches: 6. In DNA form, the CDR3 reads TGTGCCAGCAGTCTTACAGGGGGCGGTGGCTACACCTTC. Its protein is CASSLTGGGGYTF.

The CDR3 loop reads CASSVQYEQYF. The CDR3 DNA reads as TGTGCCAGCAGCGTCCAATACGAGCAGTACTTC. V and J are TRBV5-5 and TRBJ2-7; D gene uncertain. Germline-derived CDR1 and CDR2 are SGHKS and YYEKEE (reference sequence). Trimming took off 4 bases at V and 4 bases at J, with 6 bases between the two ends. The CDR3 has 11 amino acids. Full variable domain (rest looked up from reference TRBV5-5 and TRBJ2-7): DAGVTQSPTHLIKTRGQQVTLRCSPISGHKSVSWYQQVLGQGPQFIFQYYEKEERGRGNFPDRFSARQFPNYSSELNVNALLLGDSALYLCASSVQYEQYFGPGTRLTVT.

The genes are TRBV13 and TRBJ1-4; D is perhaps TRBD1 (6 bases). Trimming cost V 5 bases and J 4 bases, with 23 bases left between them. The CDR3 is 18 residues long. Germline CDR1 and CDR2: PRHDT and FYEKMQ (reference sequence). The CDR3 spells CASSRHGGGASGNEKLFF. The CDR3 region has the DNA TGTGCCAGCAGCCGCCATGGGGGGGGCGCTTCCGGTAATGAAAAACTGTTTTTT.

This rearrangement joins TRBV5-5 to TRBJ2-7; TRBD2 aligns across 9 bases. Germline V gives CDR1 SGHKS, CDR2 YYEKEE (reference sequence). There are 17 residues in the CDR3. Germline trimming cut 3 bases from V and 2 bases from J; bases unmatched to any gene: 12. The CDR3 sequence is CASSSRTLAGIPYEQYF. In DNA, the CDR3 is TGTGCCAGCAGCTCGCGAACTCTAGCGGGAATACCCTACGAGCAGTACTTC.

The CDR3 region is CASSSGLAGSYNEQFF. CDR3 coding DNA: TGTGCCAGCAGCTCCGGACTAGCGGGCTCCTACAATGAGCAGTTCTTC. The rearrangement uses TRBV7-3 and TRBJ2-1; 11 bases are a match to TRBD2. The CDR3 runs 16 residues. The germline V gene encodes CDR1 SGHTA and CDR2 FQGTGA. V lost 4 bases and J lost 0; bases outside the gene matches: 2. The entire variable domain, with the rest obtained from reference TRBV7-3 and TRBJ2-1, is as follows: GAGVSQTPSNKVTEKGKYVELRCDPISGHTALYWYRQSLGQGPEFLIYFQGTGAADDSGLPNDRFFAVRPEGSVSTLKIQRTERGDSAVYLCASSSGLAGSYNEQFFGPGTRLTVL.

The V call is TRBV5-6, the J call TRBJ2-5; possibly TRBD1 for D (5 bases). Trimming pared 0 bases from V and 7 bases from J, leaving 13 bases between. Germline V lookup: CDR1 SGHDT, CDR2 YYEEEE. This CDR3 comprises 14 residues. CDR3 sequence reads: CASSLEGPRRTQYF. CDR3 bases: TGTGCCAGCAGCTTGGAGGGGCCCCGTCGGACCCAGTACTTC.

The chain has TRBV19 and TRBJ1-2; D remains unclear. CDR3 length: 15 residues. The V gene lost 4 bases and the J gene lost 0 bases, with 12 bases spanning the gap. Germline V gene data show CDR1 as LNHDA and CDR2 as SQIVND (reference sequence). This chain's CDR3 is CASSNTPYSNYGYTF. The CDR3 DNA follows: TGTGCCAGTAGTAATACGCCCTACTCTAACTATGGCTACACCTTC.

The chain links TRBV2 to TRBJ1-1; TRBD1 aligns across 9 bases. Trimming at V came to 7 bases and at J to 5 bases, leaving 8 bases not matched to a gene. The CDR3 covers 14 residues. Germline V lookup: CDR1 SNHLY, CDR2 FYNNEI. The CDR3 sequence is CASNSLGTGTEAFF. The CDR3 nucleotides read TGTGCCAGCAACAGCTTAGGGACAGGGACTGAAGCTTTCTTT.

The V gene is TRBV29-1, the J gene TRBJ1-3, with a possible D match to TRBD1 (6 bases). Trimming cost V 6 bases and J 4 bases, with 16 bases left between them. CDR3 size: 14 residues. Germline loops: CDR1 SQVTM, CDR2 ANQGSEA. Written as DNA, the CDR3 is TGCAGCGTCAGGGGCTCCCCGGGGGGAAACACCATATATTTT. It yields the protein CSVRGSPGGNTIYF.